The 20 T cell receptor beta chains reported below all come from one sample, sequenced in a study of regulatory T cells in long-lasting Graves disease. Stated time point: newly diagnosed GD, antithyroid drugs for less than 3 months. Scientists built the TCR library using RNA that was extracted from PBMCs. Sequencing libraries for TCR beta were prepared with iRepertoire HTBI primers and Arm-PCR of CDR3 regions. One entry per CDR3 protein results from TCRdb running MiXCR on the multiplex PCR reads. The table has just over 600,000 distinct CDR3 sequences, roughly 15% seen once; the top ten hold around 18%. In addition, the sample was reused for a study of T cells in Graves' hyperthyroidism and ophthalmopathy.

Sequences were derived from peripheral blood mononuclear cells (PBMCs), sampled at new diagnosis, from a patient treated with antithyroid drugs. The receptors originated from a woman aged 30 to 39 with Graves disease.

This clonotype was seen a few times. This rearrangement joins TRBV7-9 to TRBJ2-5; 7 positions agree with TRBD1. V trimming: 1 base; J trimming: 5 bases; junction bases outside the gene matches: 13. The CDR3 contains 17 residues. The germline V gene encodes CDR1 SEHNR and CDR2 FQNEAQ (reference sequence). The CDR3 spells CASSLVSGGSPQETQYF. In DNA form, the CDR3 reads TGTGCCAGCAGCTTAGTGTCAGGGGGATCCCCACAGGAGACCCAGTACTTC.

This clonotype was observed at least ten times. The chain couples TRBV28 to TRBJ1-2, with TRBD1 matching over 8 bases. Germline V CDR1 and CDR2: MDHEN, SYDVKM. The J segment lost 6 bases and the V segment lost 5 bases, leaving 8 bases of the junction unmatched. This CDR3 is 14 amino acids long. CDR3 nucleotide sequence: TGTGCCAGCAGTATTCAGGGGGCGAGGGATGGCTACACCTTC. Translated: CASSIQGARDGYTF.

In its sample, this clonotype was seen a few times. J is TRBJ1-2 and V is TRBV15; D is unclear. Trimming removed 0 bases from V and 5 bases from J, with 10 bases in between. Germline values: CDR1 LNHNV, CDR2 YYDKDF (reference sequence). This CDR3 comprises 14 residues. This CDR3 reads CATSRDMEGYGYTF. Written as DNA, the CDR3 is TGTGCCACCAGCAGAGATATGGAAGGTTATGGCTACACCTTC.

This clonotype showed up many times. The chain carries TRBV2 and TRBJ2-3; TRBD1 agrees at 9 bases. In germline, CDR1 is SNHLY, CDR2 FYNNEI. This CDR3 has 14 amino acids. V was pared by 7 bases and J by 0 bases, with 2 bases of the junction left unmatched. In nucleotides, the CDR3 is TGTGCCAGCACCGGACAGGGGAGCACAGATACGCAGTATTTT. Its protein product is CASTGQGSTDTQYF.

This clonotype occurred a few times. V usage is TRBV6-9 and J usage is TRBJ2-2; D is unclear. The CDR3 length is 12 residues. The ends were cut back, 2 bases at V and 7 bases at J, with 5 bases in the middle. CDR1 and CDR2 from the germline V gene are MNHGY and SVAAGI. The CDR3 nucleotides are TGTGCCAGCAGTTATGGATTCGGGGAGCTGTTTTTT. Amino acids: CASSYGFGELFF.

This clonotype was detected only a few times. This rearrangement joins TRBV6-1 to TRBJ2-1; 15 bases match TRBD2. The CDR3 has 22 amino acids. J lost 10 bases, V lost 2 bases, and 24 bases had no gene match. Germline CDR1 MNHNS, CDR2 SASEGT. The CDR3 nucleotides read TGTGCCAGCAGTGAATTGCGGTCACCGGGACTAGCGGGAGGAGGGGTCCCAGGGGAGCAGTTCTTC. Protein product: CASSELRSPGLAGGGVPGEQFF.

The table lists this clonotype with many counts. The rearrangement joins TRBV3-1 to TRBJ1-2, with no clear D. Germline V gene lookup returns CDR1 LGHDT and CDR2 YNNKEL (reference sequence). Trimming took 0 bases from V and 4 from J, leaving 12 bases between them. The CDR3 consists of 15 residues. CDR3 coding DNA: TGTGCCAGCAGCCAAGATCCCCCGGGAGTCTATGGCTACACCTTC. Its translation is CASSQDPPGVYGYTF.

The chain couples TRBV19 to TRBJ2-1; 9 bases map to TRBD2. The junction had 6 bases not matched to a gene; V was cut back by 0 bases and J by 0 bases. Germline V gene data show CDR1 as LNHDA and CDR2 as SQIVND (reference sequence). There are 18 residues in the CDR3. The CDR3 DNA sequence: TGTGCCAGTAGTATAGATTGGCGGGGGGGGAGCTCCTACAATGAGCAGTTCTTC. It codes for CASSIDWRGGSSYNEQFF.

V and J are TRBV30 and TRBJ2-7; 7 nucleotides align to TRBD2. This CDR3 region has 15 residues. Germline trimming cut 2 bases from V and 2 bases from J; bases unmatched to any gene: 9. Germline V gives CDR1 GTSNPN, CDR2 SVGIG (reference sequence). The chain's CDR3 is CAWSLRLAEPYEQYF. CDR3 bases: TGTGCCTGGAGTCTCCGCCTAGCGGAACCCTACGAGCAGTACTTC.

This clonotype came up a few times. The chain carries TRBV30 and TRBJ2-1; maybe TRBD2 (7 bases). CDR1 is GTSNPN and CDR2 is SVGIG in the germline V gene (reference sequence). The CDR3 runs to 15 residues. V lost 4 bases, J lost 1 base, and 14 bases lay in between. CDR3 sequence (DNA): TGTGCCTGGAAGGGGGGGACTAATTCCTACAATGAGCAGTTCTTC. Protein product: CAWKGGTNSYNEQFF. Variable domain in full (rest from reference TRBV30 and TRBJ2-1): SQTIHQWPATLVQPVGSPLSLECTVEGTSNPNLYWYRQAAGRGLQLLFYSVGIGQISSEVPQNLSASRPQDRQFILSSKKLLLSDSGFYLCAWKGGTNSYNEQFFGPGTRLTVL.

In this sample, this clonotype turned up many times. The rearrangement joins TRBV2 to TRBJ2-1; 7 bases align to TRBD2. The CDR3 is 15 amino acids. The germline CDR1 and CDR2 sequences are SNHLY and FYNNEI. The V and J ends lost 6 bases and 8 bases, in that order; junction bases with no gene match: 13. The CDR3 DNA follows: TGTGCCAGCAGGCTCGGGGGGATGGGATTGGATGAGCAGTTCTTC. Protein sequence: CASRLGGMGLDEQFF.

This clonotype has just a few counts. The chain uses TRBV6-2 or TRBV6-3 and TRBJ2-2; no firm D call. Germline V gene data show CDR1 as MNHEY and CDR2 as SVGEGT. There are 11 residues in the CDR3. V was trimmed by 2 bases and J by 15 bases, leaving 10 bases between them. As DNA, the CDR3 is TGTGCCAGCAGTTACGCCAAGAAGGTGTTTTTT. Its translation is CASSYAKKVFF.

The chain carries TRBV12-3 or TRBV12-4 and TRBJ1-6, with D maybe TRBD1 (6 bases). Trimming took 5 bases from V and 5 from J, leaving 13 bases between them. The CDR3 covers 15 residues. CDR3 residues: CASSRTRGNNSPLHF. The CDR3, as DNA: TGTGCCAGCAGTCGAACCAGGGGAAATAATTCACCCCTCCACTTT.

At least ten counts were recorded for this clonotype. V and J are TRBV28 and TRBJ2-2; TRBD1 might be the D (5 bases). This CDR3 contains 16 residues. The germline gives CDR1 MDHEN, CDR2 SYDVKM. V lost 6 bases, J lost 6 bases, and 20 bases lay in between. This CDR3 reads CASSPPAGYLSGELFF. The CDR3 nucleotides read TGTGCCAGCAGCCCCCCTGCAGGGTACTTATCCGGGGAGCTGTTTTTT.

This chain uses TRBV5-1 with TRBJ2-7, with D possibly TRBD1 on 5 matching bases. Germline V CDR1 and CDR2: SGHRS, YFSETQ. Trimming took off 0 bases at V and 0 bases at J, with 13 bases between the two ends. This CDR3 contains 16 residues. In DNA form, the CDR3 reads TGCGCCAGCAGCTTGGTAGGGGAAAAAGGCTCCTACGAGCAGTACTTC. Amino acid sequence: CASSLVGEKGSYEQYF. Complete variable domain (other parts from reference TRBV5-1 and TRBJ2-7): KAGVTQTPRYLIKTRGQQVTLSCSPISGHRSVSWYQQTPGQGLQFLFEYFSETQRNKGNFPGRFSGRQFSNSRSEMNVSTLELGDSALYLCASSLVGEKGSYEQYFGPGTRLTVT.

This sequence joins TRBV28 and TRBJ2-4, with D tentatively TRBD2 (5 bases). This CDR3 is built from 14 residues. In germline, CDR1 is MDHEN, CDR2 SYDVKM. Trimming took 6 bases from V and 0 from J, leaving 9 bases between them. CDR3 sequence reads: CASSGEPAKNIQYF. The CDR3 coding sequence is TGTGCCAGCAGCGGGGAACCAGCCAAAAACATTCAGTACTTC. The variable domain in full, completed from reference TRBV28 and TRBJ2-4, reads DVKVTQSSRYLVKRTGEKVFLECVQDMDHENMFWYRQDPGLGLRLIYFSYDVKMKEKGDIPEGYSVSREKKERFSLILESASTNQTSMYLCASSGEPAKNIQYFGAGTRLSVL.

This chain uses TRBV30 with TRBJ2-1; TRBD2 is a possible D gene (6 bases). Trimming shortened V by 6 bases and J by 3 bases, and 15 bases separated the two germline ends. The CDR3 runs 14 residues. Looked up from germline, CDR1 is GTSNPN and CDR2 is SVGIG (reference sequence). The CDR3 sequence is CACAIAVSYNEQFF. CDR3 nucleotides: TGTGCCTGCGCGATAGCGGTGAGCTACAATGAGCAGTTCTTC.

The chain couples TRBV7-9 to TRBJ1-3; D is unclear. The V end was cut by 5 bases, the J end by 4 bases, with 9 bases between. The CDR3 spans 13 residues. Per the germline V gene, CDR1 is SEHNR and CDR2 is FQNEAQ (reference sequence). This CDR3 reads CASSRNWGNTIYF. The CDR3 DNA reads as TGTGCCAGCAGCCGTAACTGGGGAAACACCATATATTTT.

The chain is built from TRBV5-4 and TRBJ2-3; no definite D call. V was cut by 2 bases and J by 2 bases, with 12 bases left in between. The CDR3 totals 15 residues. Germline V gene data show CDR1 as SGHNT and CDR2 as YYREEE (reference sequence). The chain's CDR3 is CASSLRPPATDTQYF. The DNA of the CDR3 is TGTGCCAGCAGCTTAAGGCCCCCCGCCACAGATACGCAGTATTTT.

The chain has TRBV27 and TRBJ2-1; 7 bases align to TRBD2. V trimming: 1 base; J trimming: 0 bases; junction bases outside the gene matches: 6. The V gene's germline CDR1 is MNHEY and CDR2 SMNVEV (reference sequence). The CDR3 has 17 amino acids. As DNA, the CDR3 is TGTGCCAGCAGTTTATACGGGGGAGGGAGCTCCTACAATGAGCAGTTCTTC. Translation: CASSLYGGGSSYNEQFF.